Below, 3 T cell receptor beta chains from the same sample are listed, as sequenced in a study of blood T cell repertoires in COVID-19. TCRdb's copy holds only in-frame clones and misses some; the assay was immunoSEQ multiplex PCR. This table has approximately 220,000 clones, about four fifths appearing once. The specimen was peripheral blood. The receptors here all came from a woman in her 50s with acute or convalescent COVID-19.

This clone was seen once. The J gene is TRBJ2-7, the V gene TRBV29-1; a weak D match, TRBD1 (6 bases). V dropped 6 bases and J dropped 3 bases, with 15 bases sitting between them. The CDR3 spans 13 residues. Per germline, CDR1 SQVTM and CDR2 ANQGSEA. The CDR3 here is CSVAPGQGYEQYF. CDR3 nucleotides: TGCAGCGTGGCACCGGGACAAGGCTACGAGCAGTACTTC.

This clone was counted a single time. The rearrangement uses TRBV2 and TRBJ2-3; 10 bases are shared with TRBD2. The CDR3 totals 16 residues. J gave up 4 bases and V 0 bases, and 4 bases lay outside the gene matches. Looked up from germline, CDR1 is SNHLY and CDR2 is FYNNEI. The CDR3 loop is CASSEAGGLAADTQYF. CDR3 nucleotides: TGTGCCAGCAGTGAAGCTGGAGGACTAGCGGCAGATACGCAGTATTTT.

V gene TRBV2 combines with J gene TRBJ2-5, with 7 nucleotides matching TRBD2. Trimming removed 5 bases from V and 1 base from J; junction bases left unmatched: 7. The CDR3 length is 15 residues. Germline V lookup: CDR1 SNHLY, CDR2 FYNNEI. The CDR3 nucleotides read TGTGCCAGCAGTCTCGGGGGGACTGTCCAAGAGACCCAGTACTTC. This gives the protein CASSLGGTVQETQYF.